The 7 T cell receptor beta chains in this list originate from one sample, sequenced in a study of response to subunit inactivated influenza vaccine. A single record per CDR3 protein comes from TCRdb applying MiXCR to the RT-PCR reads. The sample has about 520,000 distinct CDR3 sequences, 11% seen once. Source: PBMCs from blood, taken roughly 45 days after vaccination. These receptors were collected from a man aged 50-60 years who received an inactivated influenza vaccine.

Notes on this clonotype: This may arise from a read error, as a much more abundant clone is one base away. The chain combines TRBV7-8 with TRBJ1-1; a possible D gene is TRBD1 (6 bases). This CDR3 is 15 amino acids long. CDR1 is SGHVS, CDR2 FQNEAQ, per germline. Trimming shortened V by 0 bases and J by 0 bases, and 8 bases separated the two germline ends. DNA for the CDR3: TGTGCCAGCAGCTTAGCCGGGACAATGAACACTGAAGCTTTCTTT. This sequence encodes CASSLAGTMNTEAFF.

This clonotype showed up many times. The chain recombines TRBV20-1 with TRBJ1-1, with D unclear. This CDR3 is built from 10 residues. Germline V lookup: CDR1 DFQATT, CDR2 SNEGSKA (reference sequence). Trimming removed 6 bases at V and 9 bases at J, with 11 bases between. CDR3 in amino acids: CSAAGSKAFF. The DNA of the CDR3 is TGCAGTGCAGCCGGGTCCAAAGCTTTCTTT.

This clonotype has at least ten counts. This rearrangement joins TRBV12-3 or TRBV12-4 to TRBJ2-1; 8 bases are shared with TRBD1. The length of the CDR3 is 16 residues. With V trimmed by 1 base and J by 3 bases, 5 bases remained unmatched. In nucleotides, the CDR3 is TGTGCCAGCAGTTTAGGGGGGACAGGTTACTACAATGAGCAGTTCTTC. It codes for CASSLGGTGYYNEQFF.

V usage is TRBV7-2 and J usage is TRBJ1-4; D is possibly TRBD1 (6 bases). CDR3 length: 16 residues. Germline loops: CDR1 SGHTA, CDR2 FQGNSA. V gave up 5 bases and J gave up 8 bases, with 21 bases separating them. CDR3 protein: CASSPDWGRGREKLFF. In DNA, the CDR3 is TGTGCCAGCAGCCCCGATTGGGGGCGCGGTCGGGAAAAACTGTTTTTT.

This clonotype was counted between two and nine times. CDR3: CASSPWGLDSPLHF. The DNA for the CDR3 is TGTGCCAGCTCACCCTGGGGGTTAGATTCACCCCTCCACTTT. The rearrangement uses TRBV18 and TRBJ1-6; D might be TRBD1 (5 bases). V was trimmed by 3 bases and J by 8 bases, leaving 11 bases between them. The CDR3 consists of 14 residues. Germline loops: CDR1 KGHSH, CDR2 LQKENI.

This clonotype was recorded at least ten times. V gene TRBV5-5 combines with J gene TRBJ2-1, with 10 bases fitting TRBD1. Trimming at V came to 4 bases and at J to 3 bases, leaving 7 bases not matched to a gene. The length of the CDR3 is 16 residues. CDR1 and CDR2 from the germline V gene are SGHKS and YYEKEE (reference sequence). In DNA form, the CDR3 reads TGTGCCAGCAGCCTATTCCGGGACAGGGGCTACAATGAGCAGTTCTTC. This translates into CASSLFRDRGYNEQFF.

This clonotype showed up many times. The V and J genes are TRBV29-1 and TRBJ1-5; no definite D call. This CDR3 is built from 13 residues. Germline V gives CDR1 SQVTM, CDR2 ANQGSEA. Trimming shortened V by 4 bases and J by 0 bases, and 7 bases separated the two germline ends. Here the CDR3 reads CSVAENSNQPQHF. The DNA for the CDR3 is TGCAGCGTTGCAGAGAATAGCAATCAGCCCCAGCATTTT. Variable domain in full (rest from reference TRBV29-1 and TRBJ1-5): SAVISQKPSRDICQRGTSLTIQCQVDSQVTMMFWYRQQPGQSLTLIATANQGSEATYESGFVIDKFPISRPNLTFSTLTVSNMSPEDSSIYLCSVAENSNQPQHFGDGTRLSIL.